The source of this TCR beta chain is a study of T cell repertoires in cytomegalovirus infection. The wider study: Public signatures in TCR beta pointed to CMV infection and matching HLA type. Regarding the study as a whole: Summed frequency of public TCR beta families distinguished CMV carriers with the relevant HLA. There were HLA-C-restricted CMV-specific TCR beta clonotypes dominating the ex vivo response.

The CDR3 is 15 residues long. Per the germline V gene, CDR1 is SGHRS and CDR2 is YFSETQ. V shed 0 bases and J shed 5 bases, with 12 bases lying between them. A single record per CDR3 protein comes from TCRdb applying MiXCR to the reads. The sample gives some 940,000 distinct CDR3 sequences, roughly a third of which show up once; roughly an eighth is in the top ten. Concerning this clonotype itself: What it binds is not known.

The V gene is TRBV5-1, the J gene TRBJ2-1; a weak D match, TRBD1 (6 bases). The receptor was isolated from a human donor in good health (CMV status not recorded). Some clones in this sample may be carry-over from other donors' samples. The material was cultured CD8+ T cells from PBMCs, obtained from culture after CMV antigen stimulation. This chain's CDR3 is CASSLVAGADNEQFF. The CDR3 nucleotides are TGCGCCAGCAGCTTGGTGGCAGGGGCGGACAATGAGCAGTTCTTC.